This TCR beta chain was documented in a study of T cells in Graves' hyperthyroidism and ophthalmopathy. Overall study: Before any treatment, at initial diagnosis, peripheral blood was collected.

Amplified regions were TCR beta CDR3 sequences from RNA transcripts. The HTBI primer set was used in a first-round RT-PCR of the TCR CDR3. TCRdb independently ran MiXCR on the multiplex PCR reads; one entry per CDR3 protein. The sample carries about 640,000 distinct CDR3 sequences, under 25% recorded once. The J segment lost 6 bases and the V segment lost 4 bases, leaving 16 bases of the junction unmatched. CDR1 and CDR2 from the germline V gene are LGHDT and YNNKEL (reference sequence). This CDR3 has 17 residues. This clonotype has only a few counts. Active moderate-to-severe ophthalmopathy, Clinical Activity Score at least 3, NOSPECS at least 4, under 3 months' duration. Reasons for excluding patients were uncontrolled infection, other autoimmune disease, pregnancy or lactation. The PBMCs had their origin in 10 ml of fresh peripheral blood.

The source of this sequence is a man under 40 with Graves' ophthalmopathy. The genes are TRBV3-1 and TRBJ2-7; 9 bases match TRBD2. Sample: blood. CDR3 in amino acids: CASSPSSGSFVPAEQYF. DNA of the CDR3: TGTGCCAGCAGCCCGAGTAGCGGGAGTTTCGTTCCCGCCGAGCAGTACTTC.